A selection of T cell receptor beta chains follows, all from one sample in a study of early T cells in non-severe SARS-CoV-2 infection. Each CDR3 protein gets one entry after TCRdb re-called the 5' RACE reads with MiXCR. Among 25,000 to 35,000 distinct CDR3 sequences listed, 6% to 7.5% were seen once. The material sequenced was whole blood, taken at baseline. These receptor sequences come from an adult who was a healthcare worker with PCR-confirmed SARS-CoV-2 infection or an uninfected control (not recorded which). The CDR3 runs from the conserved cysteine through the conserved F or W. The order of the fields is CDR3 length, V gene, D gene, J gene, clone size, CDR3 DNA, CDR3 protein. The D gene is left open where the match is weak. Not every row has a clone size; where given, it reads once, few, many or a size class.

>14|TRBV28|-|TRBJ1-5|many
TGTGCCAGCAGTTTATGGGCAGCAAATCAGCCCCAGCATTTT
CASSLWAANQPQHF
>15|TRBV10-2|TRBD2|TRBJ2-5|many
TGCGCCAGCGGCAGTGAGCGGGGGGTCGGAGAGACCCAGTACTTC
CASGSERGVGETQYF
>13|TRBV5-1|-|TRBJ2-7|many
TGCGCCAGCAGCCCTGGACAGCCCTACGAGCAGTACTTC
CASSPGQPYEQYF
>15|TRBV7-9|TRBD1|TRBJ2-1|few
TGTGCCAGCAGCCGACAGGGGAGTTCCTACAATGAGCAGTTCTTC
CASSRQGSSYNEQFF
>14|TRBV4-2|-|TRBJ2-5|many
TGTGCCAGCAGCCAAGATGCCGATCGGGAGACCCAGTACTTC
CASSQDADRETQYF
>16|TRBV12-3/TRBV12-4|-|TRBJ2-2|few
TGTGCCAGCTTTCCTGGAGGCAGGGGGAACACCGGGGAGCTGTTTTTT
CASFPGGRGNTGELFF
>17|TRBV4-3|-|TRBJ1-1|many
TGCGCCAGCAGCCAAGAGCGAGGGGGACTTATGAACACTGAAGCTTTCTTT
CASSQERGGLMNTEAFF
>11|TRBV2|-|TRBJ2-7|many
TGTGCCAGCAGAAGAGGAGTCGAGCAGTACTTC
CASRRGVEQYF
>15|TRBV5-4|-|TRBJ2-1|many
TGTGCCAGCAGCTTGTCGCTTTTCTCCTACAATGAGCAGTTCTTC
CASSLSLFSYNEQFF
>13|TRBV29-1|-|TRBJ2-3|many
TGCAGCGTTAAACCCGGGACAACAGATACGCAGTATTTT
CSVKPGTTDTQYF
>13|TRBV7-9|-|TRBJ1-4|many
TGTGCCAGCAGCTTACTTTCTGGAACCATCCTTCTTTTT
CASSLLSGTILLF
>14|TRBV14|-|TRBJ1-2|-
TGTGCCAGCAGCCAAGAGAACTCATACTATGGCTACACCTTC
CASSQENSYYGYTF
>13|TRBV10-3|-|TRBJ2-3|many
TGTGCCATCACGGGGACTTCCACAGATACGCAGTATTTT
CAITGTSTDTQYF
>13|TRBV30|TRBD1|TRBJ2-7|many
TGTGCCTGGAGGGGGACAGGAACCTACGAGCAGTACTTC
CAWRGTGTYEQYF
>15|TRBV11-2|-|TRBJ2-1|few
TGTGTCAGCAACCACGGGGTAGCTCGGTTCAATGAGCAGTTCTTC
CVSNHGVARFNEQFF
>13|TRBV15|TRBD1|TRBJ2-3|many
TGTGCCACCAGCAGCGGACAGGGTGATACGCAGTATTTT
CATSSGQGDTQYF
>18|TRBV12-5|TRBD1|TRBJ2-6|many
TGTGCTAGTGGCTTCGACAGGGGTTCGAGAGCTGGGGCCAACGTCCTGACTTTC
CASGFDRGSRAGANVLTF
>17|TRBV4-2|TRBD1|TRBJ2-6|few
TGTGCCAGCAGCCAAGCCTACAGGGGATTAGGGGCCAACGTCCTGACTTTC
CASSQAYRGLGANVLTF
>11|TRBV24-1|-|TRBJ2-1|many
TGTGCCACCAGTGATTACCAGGATGAGTTCTTC
CATSDYQDEFF
>14|TRBV5-5|TRBD1|TRBJ1-4|many
TGTGCCAGCAGCCTGACAGGGTCTTCTGAAAAACTGTTTTTT
CASSLTGSSEKLFF
>12|TRBV6-1|-|TRBJ2-2|many
TGTGCCAGCAGGTTTGGGGGCGGGGAGCTGTTTTTT
CASRFGGGELFF
>15|TRBV6-1|-|TRBJ2-7|many
TGTGCCAGCAGTCAACCTGGGACGCTCTCCTACGAGCAGTACTTC
CASSQPGTLSYEQYF
>13|TRBV7-6|-|TRBJ2-3|many
TGTGCCAGCAGCTTAGCATTGGGGGTTACGCAGTATTTT
CASSLALGVTQYF
>13|TRBV28|TRBD1|TRBJ2-1|many
TGTGCCAGCAGCCCGACAGGGGTCAATGAGCAGTTCTTC
CASSPTGVNEQFF
>16|TRBV6-1|TRBD1|TRBJ1-5|few
TGTGCCAGCAGTGGGACAGGGGGGTACCGCGGTCAGCCCCAGCATTTT
CASSGTGGYRGQPQHF
>13|TRBV29-1|-|TRBJ2-5|many
TGCAGCGTTGTAACGGGTCTGGGGGAGACCCAGTACTTC
CSVVTGLGETQYF
>14|TRBV2|-|TRBJ1-1|many
TGTGCCAGCAGTGAAATTAGGGGGAACACTGAAGCTTTCTTT
CASSEIRGNTEAFF
>13|TRBV6-5|-|TRBJ1-2|many
TGTGCCAGCAGCCCCGACCAGCTATATGGCTACACCTTC
CASSPDQLYGYTF
>16|TRBV5-1|TRBD1|TRBJ2-5|few
TGCGCCAGCAGCTTGAGTGGGACAGGGTCAAAAGAGACCCAGTACTTC
CASSLSGTGSKETQYF
>16|TRBV19|-|TRBJ2-2|many
TGTGCCAGTAGTGGTCGGGCTGCGGCGAACACCGGGGAGCTGTTTTTT
CASSGRAAANTGELFF
>16|TRBV3-1|TRBD2|TRBJ2-1|many
TGTGCCAGCAGCCTGGTGGGACTAGCGGGAGGAGGTGAGCAGTTCTTC
CASSLVGLAGGGEQFF
>14|TRBV7-8|-|TRBJ2-7|many
TGTGCCAGCAGCTTAGGTACCAACTCCTACGAGCAGTACTTC
CASSLGTNSYEQYF
>18|TRBV7-2|-|TRBJ2-3|many
TGTGCCAGCAGCTTATCGGTTCCTAACTGGCTACGCACAGATACGCAGTATTTT
CASSLSVPNWLRTDTQYF
>12|TRBV2|-|TRBJ2-1|-
TGTGCCAGCAGTGAAACTTACAATGAGCAGTTCTTC
CASSETYNEQFF
>16|TRBV6-2/TRBV6-3|-|TRBJ1-1|many
TGTGCCAGCAGTTACGTTGGAGGGCTTATGAACACTGAAGCTTTCTTT
CASSYVGGLMNTEAFF
>13|TRBV30|-|TRBJ2-3|many
TGTGCCTGGAGTGTACGACTAACAGATACGCAGTATTTT
CAWSVRLTDTQYF
>15|TRBV11-2|-|TRBJ1-1|-
TGTGCCAGCAGCTTAGAAGGGACAATGAACACTGAAGCTTTCTTT
CASSLEGTMNTEAFF
>16|TRBV5-5|-|TRBJ2-7|many
TGTGCCAGCAGCTCCCGGGGAGCGATCAGCTCCTACGAGCAGTACTTC
CASSSRGAISSYEQYF
>15|TRBV19|TRBD2|TRBJ2-1|many
TGTGCCAGTAGCCCCATAAGGGAGGGCCCTCCAGAGCAGTTCTTC
CASSPIREGPPEQFF
>14|TRBV12-3/TRBV12-4|-|TRBJ2-5|many
TGTGCCAGCAGTCCTACTACCCTCCAAGAGACCCAGTACTTC
CASSPTTLQETQYF
>14|TRBV28|TRBD2|TRBJ2-5|many
TGTGCCAGCATACGGCGGGAGGGCCGAGAGACCCAGTACTTC
CASIRREGRETQYF
>14|TRBV25-1|TRBD1|TRBJ2-5|many
TGTGCCAGCAGTTCCCGGGACAGGGGAGAGACCCAGTACTTC
CASSSRDRGETQYF
>17|TRBV28|TRBD1|TRBJ1-1|many
TGTGCCAGCAGTTTCCTTACAGGGGCCTCTTTGAACACTGAAGCTTTCTTT
CASSFLTGASLNTEAFF
>14|TRBV9|TRBD1|TRBJ1-6|many
TGTGCCAGCAGCGGCCGGGACAGGGGTTCACCCCTCCACTTT
CASSGRDRGSPLHF
>15|TRBV5-1|TRBD2|TRBJ2-5|many
TGCGCCAGCAGCTTGCTAGCGGGGGGGCAAGAGACCCAGTACTTC
CASSLLAGGQETQYF
>15|TRBV14|TRBD1|TRBJ1-2|few
TGTGCCAGCAGCCCGGTGGGACAGTTTAACTATGGCTACACCTTC
CASSPVGQFNYGYTF
>15|TRBV7-2|-|TRBJ1-5|many
TGTGCCAGCAGCTTAGTACAGGGAGTCAATCAGCCCCAGCATTTT
CASSLVQGVNQPQHF
>13|TRBV7-8|TRBD2|TRBJ2-7|-
TGTGCCAGCACACCGGGGGGAACCTACGAGCAGTACTTC
CASTPGGTYEQYF
>16|TRBV28|TRBD2|TRBJ2-3|few
TGTGCCAGCAGTTCAAGACTAGCGGGAGGCATAGATACGCAGTATTTT
CASSSRLAGGIDTQYF
>15|TRBV7-2|TRBD1|TRBJ2-4|-
TGTGCCAGCAGCTTTCAGGGGGCGGCCCAAAACATTCAGTACTTC
CASSFQGAAQNIQYF
>13|TRBV7-2|-|TRBJ1-1|many
TGTGCCACCGGGCGGCAGGGGAACACTGAAGCTTTCTTT
CATGRQGNTEAFF
>15|TRBV2|-|TRBJ2-2|many
TGTGCCAGCAGTGCGGGCAGCTCGAACACCGGGGAGCTGTTTTTT
CASSAGSSNTGELFF
>14|TRBV28|-|TRBJ1-4|many
TGTGCCAGCAGTTCCCCCGGTGGACAGAAAAAACTGTTTTTT
CASSSPGGQKKLFF